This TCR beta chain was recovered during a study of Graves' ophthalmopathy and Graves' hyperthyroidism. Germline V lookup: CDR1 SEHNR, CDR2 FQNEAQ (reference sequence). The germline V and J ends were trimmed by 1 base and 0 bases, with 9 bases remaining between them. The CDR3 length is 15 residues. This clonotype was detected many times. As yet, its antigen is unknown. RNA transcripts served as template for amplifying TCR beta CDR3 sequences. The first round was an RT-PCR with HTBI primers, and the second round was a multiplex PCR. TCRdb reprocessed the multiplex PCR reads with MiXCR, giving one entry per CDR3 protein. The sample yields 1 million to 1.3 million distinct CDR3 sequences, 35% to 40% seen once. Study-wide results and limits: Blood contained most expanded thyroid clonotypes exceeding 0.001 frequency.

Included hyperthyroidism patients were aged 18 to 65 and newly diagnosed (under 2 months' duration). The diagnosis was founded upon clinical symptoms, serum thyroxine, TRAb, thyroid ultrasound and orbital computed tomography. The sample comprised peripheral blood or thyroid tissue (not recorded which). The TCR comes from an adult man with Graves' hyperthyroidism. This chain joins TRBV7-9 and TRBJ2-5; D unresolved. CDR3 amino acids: CASSLGNSNQETQYF. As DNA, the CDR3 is TGTGCCAGCAGCTTAGGAAACAGTAACCAAGAGACCCAGTACTTC.